These 22 T cell receptor beta chains were sequenced from one sample in a study of T cells after yellow fever vaccination. TCRdb re-called the 5' RACE reads through MiXCR, storing one row per CDR3 protein. The sample holds some 300,000 distinct CDR3 sequences, around 8.1% seen once. The sample consisted of PBMCs, taken roughly seven weeks after the first yellow fever vaccination. These receptors were collected from a man between 18 and 35 years old who received the YFV17D yellow fever vaccine.

A few counts support this clonotype. This rearrangement joins TRBV27 to TRBJ2-7; D is unresolved. This CDR3 has 15 residues. Germline V lookup: CDR1 MNHEY, CDR2 SMNVEV (reference sequence). V was cut by 6 bases and J by 0 bases, with 15 bases left in between. CDR3 DNA sequence: TGTGCCAGCAGCCCTGACACTACTACCTCCTACGAGCAGTACTTC. This encodes CASSPDTTTSYEQYF.

This clonotype was detected only a few times. This sequence joins TRBV11-2 and TRBJ2-4; D remains ambiguous. V was pared by 8 bases and J by 0 bases, with 11 bases between. Germline V gives CDR1 SGHAT, CDR2 FQNNGV. The CDR3 is 14 amino acids. Here the CDR3 reads CASRLNLAKNIQYF. DNA for the CDR3: TGTGCCAGCCGACTTAATCTAGCCAAAAACATTCAGTACTTC.

This clonotype was found many times. This rearrangement joins TRBV7-2 to TRBJ2-7, with a tentative D call TRBD1 (5 bases). Germline V gives CDR1 SGHTA, CDR2 FQGNSA. With 1 base removed from V and 9 bases from J, the gap between germline ends came to 19 bases. The CDR3 extends over 15 amino acids. This chain's CDR3 is CASSLGGQGTVRQYF. CDR3 in DNA: TGTGCCAGCAGCTTAGGGGGCCAGGGTACGGTAAGGCAGTACTTC.

The genes are TRBV27 and TRBJ1-1; TRBD1 aligns across 7 bases. CDR3 length: 14 residues. The germline gives CDR1 MNHEY, CDR2 SMNVEV (reference sequence). V lost 6 bases to trimming and J lost 4 bases; unmatched junction nucleotides: 8. The CDR3 bases are TGTGCCAGCAGACAACAGGGGTCGGTCACTGAAGCTTTCTTT. Protein: CASRQQGSVTEAFF.

This clonotype occurred a few times. V is TRBV7-2 and J is TRBJ2-6; TRBD2 matches 11 bases. The V and J ends lost 4 bases and 2 bases, in that order; junction bases with no gene match: 4. Germline V gene lookup returns CDR1 SGHTA and CDR2 FQGNSA. The CDR3 is made up of 17 amino acids. CDR3 protein: CASSSASGGPGANVLTF. As DNA, the CDR3 is TGTGCCAGCAGCTCAGCTAGCGGGGGGCCTGGGGCCAACGTCCTGACTTTC.

This clonotype has at least ten counts. V is TRBV28 and J is TRBJ2-2; D is unclear. Germline CDR1 and CDR2: MDHEN and SYDVKM. CDR3 length: 15 residues. V lost 6 bases and J lost 0, with 11 bases in between. The CDR3 bases are TGTGCCAGCAGGAGGTCGCGGCCGAACACCGGGGAGCTGTTTTTT. Protein sequence: CASRRSRPNTGELFF.

This clonotype turned up a few times. This rearrangement joins TRBV7-6 to TRBJ2-2; TRBD2 agrees at 11 bases. V lost 4 bases and J lost 5; bases outside the gene matches: 6. This CDR3 has 16 amino acids. Germline V CDR1 and CDR2: SGHVS, FNYEAQ. The CDR3 bases are TGTGCCAGCAGCTCCCTAGCGGGGGGCTGGACCGGGGAGCTGTTTTTT. Its protein product is CASSSLAGGWTGELFF. The whole variable domain, filled in from reference TRBV7-6 and TRBJ2-2, reads GAGVSQSPRYKVTKRGQDVALRCDPISGHVSLYWYRQALGQGPEFLTYFNYEAQQDKSGLPNDRFSAERPEGSISTLTIQRTEQRDSAMYRCASSSLAGGWTGELFFGEGSRLTVL.

The chain is built from TRBV5-4 and TRBJ1-1; 7 bases agree with TRBD1. CDR3 length: 15 residues. Trimming took 5 bases from V and 2 from J; bases not matched to a gene: 9. CDR1 and CDR2 from the germline V gene are SGHNT and YYREEE (reference sequence). The chain's CDR3 is CASSPLGQFNTEAFF. The CDR3 DNA sequence: TGTGCCAGCAGTCCGCTGGGACAGTTCAACACTGAAGCTTTCTTT. The full variable domain, completed using reference TRBV5-4 and TRBJ1-1, is ETGVTQSPTHLIKTRGQQVTLRCSSQSGHNTVSWYQQALGQGPQFIFQYYREEENGRGNFPPRFSGLQFPNYSSELNVNALELDDSALYLCASSPLGQFNTEAFFGQGTRLTVV.

This sequence joins TRBV5-1 and TRBJ1-2; D might be TRBD1 (6 bases). The CDR3 is 14 amino acids. Germline assignment: CDR1 SGHRS and CDR2 YFSETQ. V was pared by 6 bases and J by 3 bases, with 15 bases between. The CDR3 DNA follows: TGCGCCAGCACCGCCGCAGGGGAGGACTATGGCTACACCTTC. This gives the protein CASTAAGEDYGYTF.

CDR3 loop: CASSLSSGDADTQYF. The CDR3 DNA reads as TGTGCCAGCAGCTTATCTAGCGGGGACGCTGATACGCAGTATTTT. The V and J genes are TRBV7-6 and TRBJ2-3; 9 bases agree with TRBD2. The germline CDR1 and CDR2 sequences are SGHVS and FNYEAQ. J lost 6 bases, V lost 2 bases, and 6 bases had no gene match. CDR3 length: 15 residues. The full variable domain, completed using reference TRBV7-6 and TRBJ2-3, is GAGVSQSPRYKVTKRGQDVALRCDPISGHVSLYWYRQALGQGPEFLTYFNYEAQQDKSGLPNDRFSAERPEGSISTLTIQRTEQRDSAMYRCASSLSSGDADTQYFGPGTRLTVL.

This clonotype was found a few times. The genes are TRBV18 and TRBJ2-7, with D perhaps TRBD1 (5 bases). Trimming removed 3 bases from V and 3 bases from J, with 15 bases in between. Germline V gene data show CDR1 as KGHSH and CDR2 as LQKENI. The CDR3 runs 15 residues. The CDR3 region is CASSPPGQGNYEQYF. In DNA, the CDR3 is TGTGCCAGCTCACCCCCTGGGCAGGGCAACTACGAGCAGTACTTC.

This clonotype occurred a few times. The J gene is TRBJ2-1, the V gene TRBV4-3; 7 bases are a match to TRBD2. Germline CDR1 is LGHNA and CDR2 is YSLEER. Trimming cost V 4 bases and J 0 bases; bases outside gene matches: 12. This CDR3 contains 18 residues. The CDR3: CASSPRARGIGSYNEQFF. CDR3 in DNA: TGCGCCAGCAGCCCACGGGCGCGGGGGATCGGCTCCTACAATGAGCAGTTCTTC.

This clonotype was detected only a few times. The chain combines TRBV4-2 with TRBJ2-1; 15 bases line up with TRBD2. The CDR3 sequence is 19 residues long. J was trimmed by 7 bases and V by 5 bases; bases with no gene match: 15. Germline CDR1 is LGHNA and CDR2 is YNFKEQ. CDR3 in DNA: TGTGCCAGCAGCAAGGGACTAGCGGGGGGAGGTTCCTTCATTAATGAGCAGTTCTTC. This gives the protein CASSKGLAGGGSFINEQFF.

This clonotype occurred a few times. The chain links TRBV29-1 to TRBJ2-2, with D perhaps TRBD2 (5 bases). The CDR3 is made up of 13 amino acids. V lost 6 bases and J lost 5, with 13 bases in between. In germline, CDR1 is SQVTM, CDR2 ANQGSEA. DNA of the CDR3: TGCAGCGTCCCTATGACGGGGACCGGGGAGCTGTTTTTT. Its translation is CSVPMTGTGELFF.

The rearrangement uses TRBV4-1 and TRBJ2-1; D not resolved. The CDR3 sequence is 16 residues long. The V gene lost 3 bases and the J gene lost 4 bases, with 16 bases spanning the gap. Germline CDR1 is MGHRA and CDR2 is YSYEKL. The CDR3 DNA is TGCGCCAGCAGCCAGCCCTGGCAGTTAAAGTACAATGAGCAGTTCTTC. It encodes CASSQPWQLKYNEQFF.

This clonotype was seen only a few times. The chain couples TRBV12-3 or TRBV12-4 to TRBJ2-5, with a possible D match to TRBD2 (5 bases). Trimming shortened V by 6 bases and J by 5 bases, and 16 bases separated the two germline ends. The CDR3 is 14 residues long. The CDR3 DNA reads TGTGCCAGCAGGGAGGTTCCGGGCGATGAGACCCAGTACTTC. This translates into CASREVPGDETQYF.

This clonotype was counted ten times or more. The chain couples TRBV5-6 to TRBJ2-7; D unresolved. CDR3 length: 13 residues. Germline CDR1 reads SGHDT; CDR2 reads YYEEEE. Trimming pared 4 bases from V and 1 base from J, leaving 9 bases between. The CDR3 nucleotides read TGTGCCAGCAGCCCAGTGGGGTCCTACGAGCAGTACTTC. Protein: CASSPVGSYEQYF.

This clonotype turned up a few times. The rearrangement links TRBV21-1 to TRBJ1-3; TRBD1 is taken as the D call from the table, unchecked against the DNA. TRBV21-1 is marked as a pseudogene. This CDR3 spans 12 amino acids. The CDR3 DNA sequence: TGTGCCCCCCCGAGGAATGGAAACACCATATATTTT. Translating gives CAPPRNGNTIYF.

V gene TRBV7-4 combines with J gene TRBJ1-5; D remains unclear. The CDR3 is made up of 9 amino acids. Germline loops: CDR1 SGHVT, CDR2 SQSDAQ. V was trimmed by 9 bases and J by 7 bases, leaving 4 bases between them. CDR3 residues: CARGQPQHF. Written as DNA, the CDR3 is TGTGCCAGGGGCCAGCCCCAGCATTTT. Full variable domain (remainder filled in from reference TRBV7-4 and TRBJ1-5): GAGVSQSPRYKVAKRGRDVALRCDSISGHVTLYWYRQTLGQGSEVLTYSQSDAQRDKSGRPSGRFSAERPERSVSTLKIQRTEQGDSAVYLCARGQPQHFGDGTRLSIL.

The rearrangement links TRBV7-8 to TRBJ2-7; 8 bases agree with TRBD1. CDR1 and CDR2 from the germline V gene are SGHVS and FQNEAQ. The CDR3 has 16 residues. V shed 8 bases and J 2 bases; nucleotides not matched to a gene: 14. The CDR3 region has the DNA TGTGCCAGCGGCGAGATCCGGGACAGGCCCACCTACGAGCAGTACTTC. Translated: CASGEIRDRPTYEQYF.

This clonotype was seen a few times. The chain recombines TRBV20-1 with TRBJ1-5; TRBD1 aligns across 9 bases. Germline V gene sequence: CDR1 DFQATT, CDR2 SNEGSKA (reference sequence). The length of the CDR3 is 15 residues. With 1 base clipped from V and 7 bases from J, the junction kept 8 bases outside the gene matches. The CDR3 sequence: CSARVTGTGRQPQHF. The CDR3 DNA sequence: TGCAGTGCTAGAGTCACCGGGACAGGGAGGCAGCCCCAGCATTTT.

J is TRBJ1-6 and V is TRBV7-6; 8 bases are a match to TRBD1. CDR3 length equals 15 residues. V lost 4 bases, J lost 6 bases, and 5 bases stayed unmatched. Germline lookup yields CDR1 SGHVS and CDR2 FNYEAQ. The CDR3 loop is CASSYGQGANSPLHF. The CDR3 DNA sequence: TGTGCCAGCAGCTACGGACAGGGAGCTAATTCACCCCTCCACTTT.